The present T cell receptor (beta chain) was sequenced within a study of monozygotic twins with inflammatory bowel disease (dated by TCRdb to about 2019). Background on the whole study: The complete study included 28 monozygotic twin pairs: 19 IBD-discordant Danish pairs and nine German pairs, of which four were IBD-concordant and five were IBD-discordant. Disease-associated traits were sought mainly through comparisons between IBD patients and their genetically identical healthy co-twins within discordant pairs. Each individual had, on average, about 151 000 unique TCRalpha sequences and 181 000 unique TCRbeta sequences available for analysis.

As to this clonotype: Its antigen remains unidentified.

CDR1 and CDR2 are read off the germline V gene (reference sequence) as GTSNPN and SVGIG. Measured from the cysteine to the phenylalanine, the CDR3 is 13 residues long. Only the protein is available. From each donor, an approximately 2.5 ml peripheral blood sample was collected into PAXgene tubes and kept at -80 degrees C. Total RNA was isolated from whole blood with the PAXgene blood miRNA kit on an automated QIAcube, without T cell sorting. Peripheral blood from monozygotic twin pairs, either concordant or discordant for inflammatory bowel disease, underwent deep TCRalpha and TCRbeta repertoire profiling that used unique molecular barcoding. Smoking habits were recorded for all twin pairs, and each individual was classified as a current, former or never smoker. Findings and caveats that apply to the study as a whole: Measured by the inverse Simpson index, TCRbeta repertoire diversity was lower in IBD patients than in their healthy co-twins. Because patients received different immunosuppressive treatments, the repertoires may have picked up extra background noise and variability between individuals. Repertoire similarity did not differ between concordant and discordant twins, possibly due to limited statistical power. No single strong signal or clonotype linked to IBD turned up in the results, so the idea that one exists was not supported. IBD patients shared fewer clonotypes with other individuals than healthy twins did, most markedly in patients showing signs of disease activity. The analysis was unable to tell different T cell subtypes apart.

Library creation used 5' RACE. Preparation of each TCR library used approximately 4,000 ng of total RNA. For each sample, cDNA was synthesized in eight separate reactions using SMARTScribe reverse transcriptase. Unique molecular identifiers containing a 6-nucleotide sample barcode were introduced through template switching during cDNA synthesis. Two nested PCRs of roughly 15 and 9 cycles amplified the TCRalpha and TCRbeta cDNA, and bead purification followed each PCR. Before amplification, the cDNA was treated with uracil DNA-glycosylase and purified using the QIAquick PCR purification kit. The second PCR added Illumina TruSeq-compatible adapters along with sample-specific barcodes. TapeStation and Qubit were used to check library quality and concentration, and 5 ng of each library was pooled. Pooled libraries were sequenced on an Illumina HiSeq2500 single-index Rapid Run with 2 x 100 bp reads and custom sequencing primers. In the original analysis: MiGEC version 1.2.6 was used for UMI-based consensus assembly, which corrected PCR and sequencing errors. MiXCR version 2.1.1 handled V(D)J alignment, clonotype assembly and CDR3 extraction. Gene usage, clonotype sharing and MAIT/NKT TCR abundance were normalised by analysing the top 1000, 10 000 and 20 000 clonotypes per sample. Diversity was computed as the inverse Simpson index with the vegan R package after downsampling to 27 000 UMIs. Paired Mann-Whitney U tests on discordant twin pairs were used, with Benjamini-Hochberg multiple-testing correction. TCRdb reprocessed the raw reads; every CDR3 protein sequence is a single record, and DNA is not supplied. TCRdb's processing, not the authors', yielded these V and J calls. The sample's clone listing holds 350,000 to 550,000 distinct CDR3 sequences. 2.4% of the sample belongs to the ten largest clones.

The clonotype comes from a human donor with ulcerative colitis or Crohn's disease, or a healthy co-twin of an affected twin (not recorded which). The chain joins TRBV30 to TRBJ1-4. Input material: blood. The CDR3 reads as follows: CAWSGQAGEKLFF. Where the CDR3 stops, the reference TRBV30 and TRBJ1-4 genes take over; the full variable domain is SQTIHQWPATLVQPVGSPLSLECTVEGTSNPNLYWYRQAAGRGLQLLFYSVGIGQISSEVPQNLSASRPQDRQFILSSKKLLLSDSGFYLCAWSGQAGEKLFFGSGTQLSVL.